This TCR beta chain appears in the sequencing data of a study of blood T cell repertoires in COVID-19. Study as a whole: Sample material is recorded as cDNA or gDNA derived from T cells, B-cell-depleted T cells, or PBMCs.

TCRdb's table, derived via immunoSEQ multiplex PCR, lists solely in-frame clones and lacks some. The data contain approximately 130,000 clones, 75% to 90% of them singletons. The table lists this clone with a count of one. The specimen was peripheral blood. The sequence was obtained from a woman in her fifties or sixties who had recovered from COVID-19.

CDR3 DNA: TGTGCCAGCAGCTTCTGGGTCCGCCGGAGCTCCTATAATTCACCCCTCCACTTT. It codes for CASSFWVRRSSYNSPLHF. The chain couples TRBV5-8 to TRBJ1-6; D is uncertain. Germline V CDR1 and CDR2: SGHTS, YDEGEE. V was shortened by 2 bases and J by 0 bases, with 15 bases between the two germline ends. The CDR3 loop spans 18 amino acids.